Reported below is one TCR beta chain. Its antigen is not identified. These data come from a study of response to subunit inactivated influenza vaccine. Study-wide points: After each seasonal influenza vaccination, few new T cells are recruited, the authors suggested.

TCRdb re-called the RT-PCR reads with MiXCR, one entry per CDR3 protein. In the table there are about 500,000 distinct CDR3 sequences, approximately 16% of which are singletons. V was trimmed by 7 bases and J by 0 bases, leaving 25 bases between them. Germline-derived CDR1 and CDR2 are MNHEY and SMNVEV (reference sequence). This CDR3 has 18 residues. This receptor was taken from a man between 50 and 75 years old who received an inactivated influenza vaccine. V gene TRBV27 combines with J gene TRBJ2-7, with D possibly being TRBD2 (7 bases). This specimen was CD4+ T cells sorted from PBMCs, taken around 25 months after vaccination. CDR3 loop: CASTEGGGVGRTSYEQYF. The CDR3 bases are TGTGCCAGCACCGAAGGGGGGGGAGTCGGGAGAACCTCCTACGAGCAGTACTTC.